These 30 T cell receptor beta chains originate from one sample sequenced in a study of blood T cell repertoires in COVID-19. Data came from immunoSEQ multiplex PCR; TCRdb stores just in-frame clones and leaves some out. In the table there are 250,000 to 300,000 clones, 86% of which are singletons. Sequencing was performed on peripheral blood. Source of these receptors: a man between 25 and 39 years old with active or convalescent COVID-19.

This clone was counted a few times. Written as DNA, the CDR3 is TGTGCCAGCAGCCTGGGACTAGCGGGGGCGAACACCGGGGAGCTGTTTTTT. It specifies CASSLGLAGANTGELFF. The J gene is TRBJ2-2, the V gene TRBV5-8, with 14 bases identical to TRBD2. CDR1 is SGHTS, CDR2 YDEGEE, per germline. V gave up 4 bases and J gave up 0 bases; unmatched junction bases: 2. The CDR3 has 17 residues.

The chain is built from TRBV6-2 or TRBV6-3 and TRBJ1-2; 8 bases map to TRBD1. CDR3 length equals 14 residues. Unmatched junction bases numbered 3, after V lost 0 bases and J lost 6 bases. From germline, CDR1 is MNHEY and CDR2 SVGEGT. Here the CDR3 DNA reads TGTGCCAGCAGTTACTCGAACAGGGGGAATGGCTACACCTTC. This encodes CASSYSNRGNGYTF.

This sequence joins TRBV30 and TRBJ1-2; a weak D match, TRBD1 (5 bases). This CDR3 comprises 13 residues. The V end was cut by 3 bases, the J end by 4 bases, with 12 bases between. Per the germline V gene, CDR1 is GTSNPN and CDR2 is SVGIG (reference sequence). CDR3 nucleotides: TGTGCCTGGAGGGGACTTCTCTCCTATGGCTACACCTTC. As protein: CAWRGLLSYGYTF.

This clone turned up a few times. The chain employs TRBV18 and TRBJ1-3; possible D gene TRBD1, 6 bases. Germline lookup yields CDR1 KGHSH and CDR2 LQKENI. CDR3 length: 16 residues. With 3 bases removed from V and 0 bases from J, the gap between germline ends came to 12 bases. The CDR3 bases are TGTGCCAGCTCACCTTCGGACAGCAGCTCTGGAAACACCATATATTTT. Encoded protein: CASSPSDSSSGNTIYF.

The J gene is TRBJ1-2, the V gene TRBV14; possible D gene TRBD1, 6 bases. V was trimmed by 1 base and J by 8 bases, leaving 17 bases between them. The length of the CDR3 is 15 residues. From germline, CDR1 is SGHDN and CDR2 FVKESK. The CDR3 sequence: CASSQATGKASGYTF. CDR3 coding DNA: TGTGCCAGCAGCCAAGCCACAGGGAAAGCCAGCGGCTACACCTTC.

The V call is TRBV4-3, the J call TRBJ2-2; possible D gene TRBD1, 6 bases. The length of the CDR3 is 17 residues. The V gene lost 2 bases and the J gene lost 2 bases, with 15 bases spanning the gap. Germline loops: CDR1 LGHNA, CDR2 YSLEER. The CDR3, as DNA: TGCGCCAGCAGCCAACTCACAGGGTCCTTTAACACCGGGGAGCTGTTTTTT. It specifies CASSQLTGSFNTGELFF.

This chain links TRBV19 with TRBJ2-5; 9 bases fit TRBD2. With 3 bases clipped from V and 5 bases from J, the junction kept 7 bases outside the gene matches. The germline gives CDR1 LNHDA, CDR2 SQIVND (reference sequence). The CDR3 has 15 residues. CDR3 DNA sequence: TGTGCCAGTAGTATCTCCGGGACTAGCAGCGAGACCCAGTACTTC. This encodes CASSISGTSSETQYF. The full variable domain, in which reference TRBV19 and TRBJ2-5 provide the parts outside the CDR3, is DGGITQSPKYLFRKEGQNVTLSCEQNLNHDAMYWYRQDPGQGLRLIYYSQIVNDFQKGDIAEGYSVSREKKESFPLTVTSAQKNPTAFYLCASSISGTSSETQYFGPGTRLLVL.

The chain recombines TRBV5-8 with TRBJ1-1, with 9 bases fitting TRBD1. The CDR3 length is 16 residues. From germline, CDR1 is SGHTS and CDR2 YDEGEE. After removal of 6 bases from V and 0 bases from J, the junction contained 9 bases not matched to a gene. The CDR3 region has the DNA TGTGCCAGCAAAACGGGACAGGGACAATTGAACACTGAAGCTTTCTTT. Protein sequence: CASKTGQGQLNTEAFF.

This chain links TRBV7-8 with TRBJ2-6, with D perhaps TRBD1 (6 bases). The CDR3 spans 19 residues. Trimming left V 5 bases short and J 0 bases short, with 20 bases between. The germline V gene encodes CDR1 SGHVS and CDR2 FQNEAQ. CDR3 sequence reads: CASSQREQGVSSGANVLTF. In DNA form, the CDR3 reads TGTGCCAGCAGCCAACGGGAACAGGGAGTTAGCTCTGGGGCCAACGTCCTGACTTTC.

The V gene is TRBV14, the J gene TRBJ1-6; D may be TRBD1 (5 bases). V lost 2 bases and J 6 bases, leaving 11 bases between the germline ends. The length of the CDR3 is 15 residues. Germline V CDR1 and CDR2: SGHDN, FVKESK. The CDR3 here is CASSQIRDFNSPLHF. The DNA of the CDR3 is TGTGCCAGCAGCCAAATCAGGGACTTTAATTCACCCCTCCACTTT. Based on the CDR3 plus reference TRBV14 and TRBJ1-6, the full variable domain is EAGVTQFPSHSVIEKGQTVTLRCDPISGHDNLYWYRRVMGKEIKFLLHFVKESKQDESGMPNNRFLAERTGGTYSTLKVQPAELEDSGVYFCASSQIRDFNSPLHFGNGTRLTVT.

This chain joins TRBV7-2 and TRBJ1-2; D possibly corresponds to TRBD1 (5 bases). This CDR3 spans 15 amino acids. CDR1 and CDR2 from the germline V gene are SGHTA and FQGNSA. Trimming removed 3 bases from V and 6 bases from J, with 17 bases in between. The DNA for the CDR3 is TGTGCCAGCAGCTTCCCCCCGGCGACAGTCGATGGCTACACCTTC. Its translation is CASSFPPATVDGYTF.

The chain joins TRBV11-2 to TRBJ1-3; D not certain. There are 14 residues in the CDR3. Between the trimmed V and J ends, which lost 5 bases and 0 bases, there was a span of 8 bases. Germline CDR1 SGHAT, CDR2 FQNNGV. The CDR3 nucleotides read TGTGCCAGCAGCCGTACGGTCTCTGGAAACACCATATATTTT. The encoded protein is CASSRTVSGNTIYF.

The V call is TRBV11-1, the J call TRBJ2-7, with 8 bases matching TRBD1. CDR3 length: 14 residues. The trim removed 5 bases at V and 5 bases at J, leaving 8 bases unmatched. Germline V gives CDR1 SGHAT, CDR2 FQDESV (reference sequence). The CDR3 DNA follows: TGTGCCAGCAGCCAGGGACAGGCTAGGCACGAGCAGTACTTC. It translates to CASSQGQARHEQYF.

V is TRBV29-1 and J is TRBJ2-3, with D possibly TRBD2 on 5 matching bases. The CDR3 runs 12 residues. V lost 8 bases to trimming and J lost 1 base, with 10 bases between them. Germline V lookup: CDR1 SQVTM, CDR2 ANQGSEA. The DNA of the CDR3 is TGCAGCATCCTTAGCGGCACAGATACGCAGTATTTT. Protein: CSILSGTDTQYF.

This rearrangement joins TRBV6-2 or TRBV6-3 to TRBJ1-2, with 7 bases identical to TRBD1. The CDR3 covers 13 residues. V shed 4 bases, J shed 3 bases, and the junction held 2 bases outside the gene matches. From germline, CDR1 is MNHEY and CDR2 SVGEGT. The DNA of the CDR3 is TGTGCCAGCAGTTCCACAGGGGACTATGGCTACACCTTC. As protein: CASSSTGDYGYTF.

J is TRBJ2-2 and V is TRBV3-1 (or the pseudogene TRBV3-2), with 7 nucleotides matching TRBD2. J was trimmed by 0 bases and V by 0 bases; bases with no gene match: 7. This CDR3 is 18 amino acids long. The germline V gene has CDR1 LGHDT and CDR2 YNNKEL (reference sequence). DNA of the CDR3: TGTGCCAGCAGCCAAGAGTCTTTAGGACTAGCGAACACCGGGGAGCTGTTTTTT. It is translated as CASSQESLGLANTGELFF.

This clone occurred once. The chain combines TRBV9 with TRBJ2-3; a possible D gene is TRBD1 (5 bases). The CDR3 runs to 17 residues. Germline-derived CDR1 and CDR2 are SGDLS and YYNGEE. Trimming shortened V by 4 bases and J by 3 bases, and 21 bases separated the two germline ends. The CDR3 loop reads CASSRSGPGKTTDTQYF. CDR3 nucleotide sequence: TGTGCCAGCAGCCGATCGGGCCCAGGGAAAACGACAGATACGCAGTATTTT.

The CDR3 spells CASSLGQAGGGELFF. DNA of the CDR3: TGCGCCAGCAGCCTCGGACAGGCGGGGGGCGGGGAGCTGTTTTTT. This rearrangement joins TRBV5-1 to TRBJ2-2, with D tentatively TRBD2 (8 bases). V was cut by 4 bases and J by 7 bases, with 17 bases left in between. The CDR3 covers 15 residues. Germline values: CDR1 SGHRS, CDR2 YFSETQ. Drawing the rest from reference TRBV5-1 and TRBJ2-2, the complete variable domain is KAGVTQTPRYLIKTRGQQVTLSCSPISGHRSVSWYQQTPGQGLQFLFEYFSETQRNKGNFPGRFSGRQFSNSRSEMNVSTLELGDSALYLCASSLGQAGGGELFFGEGSRLTVL.

Here the CDR3 DNA reads TGCAGCGCGCGGACAGGGCTGTCGAACACCGGGGAGCTGTTTTTT. Translating it yields CSARTGLSNTGELFF. V gene TRBV29-1 combines with J gene TRBJ2-2, with TRBD1 matching 8 bases. Unmatched junction bases numbered 7, after V lost 7 bases and J lost 0 bases. CDR3 length: 15 amino acids. Germline CDR1 reads SQVTM; CDR2 reads ANQGSEA.

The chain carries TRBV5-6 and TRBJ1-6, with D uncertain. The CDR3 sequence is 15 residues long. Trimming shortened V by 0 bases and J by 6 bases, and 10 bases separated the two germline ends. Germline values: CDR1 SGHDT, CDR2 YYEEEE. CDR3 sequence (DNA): TGTGCCAGCAGCTTGGGGCCACCGGGTAATTCACCCCTCCACTTT. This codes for CASSLGPPGNSPLHF.

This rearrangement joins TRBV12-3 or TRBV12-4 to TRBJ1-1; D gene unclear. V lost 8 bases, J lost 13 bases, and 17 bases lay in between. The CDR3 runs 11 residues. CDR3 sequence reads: CASGPAYEGFF. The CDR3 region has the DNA TGTGCCAGCGGTCCCGCGTATGAGGGTTTCTTT.

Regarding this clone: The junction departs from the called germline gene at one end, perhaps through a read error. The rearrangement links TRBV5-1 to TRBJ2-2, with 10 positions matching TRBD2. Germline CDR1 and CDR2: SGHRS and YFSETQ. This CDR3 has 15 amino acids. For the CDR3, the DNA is TGCGCCCGCAGCGGGGGGGGACAACCCACCGGGGAGCTGTTTTTT. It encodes CARSGGGQPTGELFF.

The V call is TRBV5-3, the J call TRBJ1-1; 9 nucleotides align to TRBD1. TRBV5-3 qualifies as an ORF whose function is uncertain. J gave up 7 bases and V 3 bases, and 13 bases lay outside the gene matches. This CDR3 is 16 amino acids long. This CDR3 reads CARSYGTGRPEGEAFF. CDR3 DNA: TGTGCCAGAAGCTATGGGACAGGGAGGCCCGAAGGTGAAGCTTTCTTT.

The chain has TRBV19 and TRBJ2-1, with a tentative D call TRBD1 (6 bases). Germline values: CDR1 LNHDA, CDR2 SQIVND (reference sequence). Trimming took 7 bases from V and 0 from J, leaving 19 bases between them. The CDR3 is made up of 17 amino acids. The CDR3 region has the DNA TGTGCCAGTAATAAAAATACCGGGACATACTCCTACAATGAGCAGTTCTTC. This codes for CASNKNTGTYSYNEQFF.

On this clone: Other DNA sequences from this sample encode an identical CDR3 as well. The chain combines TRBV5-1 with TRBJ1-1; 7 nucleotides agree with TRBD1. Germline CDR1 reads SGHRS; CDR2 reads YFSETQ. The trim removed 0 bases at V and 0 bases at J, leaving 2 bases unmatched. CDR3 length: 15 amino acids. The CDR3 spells CASSLDRGMNTEAFF. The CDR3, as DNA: TGCGCCAGCAGCTTGGACAGGGGCATGAACACTGAAGCTTTCTTT. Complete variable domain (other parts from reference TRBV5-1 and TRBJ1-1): KAGVTQTPRYLIKTRGQQVTLSCSPISGHRSVSWYQQTPGQGLQFLFEYFSETQRNKGNFPGRFSGRQFSNSRSEMNVSTLELGDSALYLCASSLDRGMNTEAFFGQGTRLTVV.

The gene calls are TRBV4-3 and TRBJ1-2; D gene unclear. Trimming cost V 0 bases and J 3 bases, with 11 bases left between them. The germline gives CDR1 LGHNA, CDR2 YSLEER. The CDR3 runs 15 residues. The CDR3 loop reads CASSQDPGRDYGYTF. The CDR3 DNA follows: TGCGCCAGCAGCCAAGACCCCGGGAGGGACTATGGCTACACCTTC.

CDR3 in DNA: TGTGCCAGCGGCTTGACAGGGGCCATGAACACTGAAGCTTTCTTT. Protein sequence: CASGLTGAMNTEAFF. This chain connects TRBV4-2 to TRBJ1-1, with 8 bases that match TRBD1. Germline-derived CDR1 and CDR2 are LGHNA and YNFKEQ. This CDR3 has 15 residues. The ends lost 8 bases at V and 0 bases at J; junction bases unmatched: 8.

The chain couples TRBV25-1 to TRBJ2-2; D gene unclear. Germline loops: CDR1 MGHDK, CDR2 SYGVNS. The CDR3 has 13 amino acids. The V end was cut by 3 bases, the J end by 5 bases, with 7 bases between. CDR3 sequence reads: CASSDSLTGELFF. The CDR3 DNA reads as TGTGCCAGCAGTGACAGTTTAACCGGGGAGCTGTTTTTT.

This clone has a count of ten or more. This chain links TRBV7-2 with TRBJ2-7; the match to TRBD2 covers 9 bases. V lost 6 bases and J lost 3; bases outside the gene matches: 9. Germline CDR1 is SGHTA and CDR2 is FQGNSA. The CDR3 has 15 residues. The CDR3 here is CASSDSGGPSYEQYF. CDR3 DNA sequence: TGTGCCAGCAGTGACAGCGGGGGGCCCAGCTACGAGCAGTACTTC.

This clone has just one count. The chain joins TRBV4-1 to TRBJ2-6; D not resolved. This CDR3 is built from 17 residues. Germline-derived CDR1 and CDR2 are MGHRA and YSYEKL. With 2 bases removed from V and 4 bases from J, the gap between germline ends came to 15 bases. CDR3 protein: CASSQSQQKSGANVLTF. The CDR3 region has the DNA TGCGCCAGCAGCCAATCGCAACAGAAGTCCGGGGCCAACGTCCTGACTTTC.